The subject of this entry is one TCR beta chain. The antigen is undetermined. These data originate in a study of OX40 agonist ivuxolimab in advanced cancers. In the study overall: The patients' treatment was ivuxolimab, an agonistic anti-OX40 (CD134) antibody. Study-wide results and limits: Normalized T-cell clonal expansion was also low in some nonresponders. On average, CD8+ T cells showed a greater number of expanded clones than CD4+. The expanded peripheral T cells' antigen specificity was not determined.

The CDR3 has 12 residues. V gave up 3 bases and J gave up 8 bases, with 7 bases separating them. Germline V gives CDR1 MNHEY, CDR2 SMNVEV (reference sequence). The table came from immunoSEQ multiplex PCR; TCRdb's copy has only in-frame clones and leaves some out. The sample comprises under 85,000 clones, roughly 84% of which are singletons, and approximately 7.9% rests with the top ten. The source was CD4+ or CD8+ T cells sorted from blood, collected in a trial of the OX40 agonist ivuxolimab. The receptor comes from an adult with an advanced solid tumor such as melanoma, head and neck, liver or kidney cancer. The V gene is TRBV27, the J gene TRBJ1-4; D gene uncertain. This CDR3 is CASSFVGEKLFF. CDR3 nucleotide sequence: TGTGCCAGCAGTTTTGTAGGGGAAAAACTGTTTTTT.